These 7 T cell receptor beta chains share one sample of origin, sequenced in a study of post-analysis software for immune sequencing data. cDNA libraries of TCR beta carried unique molecular identifiers. In TCRdb, the PCR reads were re-called with MiXCR into one record per CDR3 protein. The table lists about 200,000 distinct CDR3 sequences, 29% of them singletons. The study's findings and limits: A handful of TRBV segments were more frequent in patients than controls; TRBV5-6, TRBV5-1 and TRBV20-1 belonged to this group.

These receptors' antigens are unknown. Sequencing was carried out using blood. These receptors were obtained from a girl under 18 with multiple sclerosis.

This clonotype was picked up one time. The CDR3 sequence is CASSLGTSGEQFF. The CDR3 DNA reads TGTGCCAGCAGCCTCGGGACTAGCGGAGAGCAGTTCTTC. The chain has TRBV3-1 and TRBJ2-1, with TRBD2 identical over 11 bases. The CDR3 runs to 13 residues. V shed 4 bases and J 10 bases; nucleotides not matched to a gene: 3. CDR1 and CDR2 from the germline V gene are LGHDT and YNNKEL (reference sequence).

The sample holds a few counts of this clonotype. The chain combines TRBV6-5 with TRBJ2-2; the D is unclear. The CDR3 extends over 14 amino acids. V was trimmed by 0 bases and J by 4 bases, leaving 6 bases between them. In germline, CDR1 is MNHEY, CDR2 SVGAGI. In nucleotides, the CDR3 is TGTGCCAGCAGTTACTCGGAGCCCACCGGGGAGCTGTTTTTT. Amino acid sequence: CASSYSEPTGELFF.

This clonotype is a singleton in its sample. This may come from a read error, since a much larger clone is one base off. This chain connects TRBV28 to TRBJ2-1; D unclear. The CDR3 sequence is 14 residues long. CDR1 is MDHEN and CDR2 is SYDVKM in the germline V gene. V gave up 5 bases and J gave up 1 base, with 9 bases separating them. The CDR3 nucleotides read TGTGCCAGCAGTATGCTAGGGTCCTACAATGAGCAGTTCTTC. It codes for CASSMLGSYNEQFF.

There are many counts of this clonotype. The CDR3 spells CATSQQGMETQYF. In DNA form, the CDR3 reads TGTGCCACCAGTCAACAGGGAATGGAGACCCAGTACTTC. V usage is TRBV15 and J usage is TRBJ2-5; a possible D gene is TRBD1 (6 bases). This CDR3 is 13 amino acids long. Germline V lookup: CDR1 LNHNV, CDR2 YYDKDF (reference sequence). V was pared by 6 bases and J by 5 bases, with 13 bases between.

To note about this clonotype: Its ends do not fully match the called genes, so a read error is possible. The chain combines TRBV2 with TRBJ1-1; 7 positions match TRBD1. The CDR3 length is 11 residues. CDR1 and CDR2 from the germline V gene are SNHLY and FYNNEI. The CDR3 protein is CASRDRVEAFF. DNA for the CDR3: TGTGCCAGCCGTGACAGGGTTGAAGCTTTCTTT.

The chain combines TRBV20-1 with TRBJ1-3; no clear D gene. The CDR3 is made up of 17 amino acids. The V gene's germline CDR1 is DFQATT and CDR2 SNEGSKA (reference sequence). The germline V and J ends were trimmed by 0 bases and 0 bases, with 15 bases remaining between them. CDR3 DNA sequence: TGCAGTGCTAGAGATCCGGCCAGTCCCCACTCTGGAAACACCATATATTTT. Protein: CSARDPASPHSGNTIYF.

This clonotype has just a few counts. The junction differs from germline at one of its ends, possibly a read error. The chain couples TRBV28 to TRBJ1-6; no clear D gene. The CDR3 spans 14 residues. The V gene's germline CDR1 is MDHEN and CDR2 SYDVKM. The CDR3 loop is CASRLDSYNSPPHF. The CDR3 DNA is TGTGCCAGCAGACTGGACTCCTATAATTCACCCCCCCACTTT.